Shown below are 25 T cell receptor beta chains from a single sample sequenced in a study of blood T cell repertoires in COVID-19. Data came from immunoSEQ multiplex PCR; TCRdb stores just in-frame clones and leaves some out. The sample holds approximately 350,000 clones; over 80% are singletons and the top ten take about 6.9%. The sample consisted of peripheral blood. The receptors were sampled from a woman aged 45-65 years with COVID-19, enrolled during active disease.

The chain has TRBV6-5 and TRBJ1-5, with no clear D. This CDR3 spans 13 amino acids. V lost 7 bases and J lost 7, with 14 bases in between. Germline-derived CDR1 and CDR2 are MNHEY and SVGAGI. CDR3 amino acids: CASKNGRFQPQHF. CDR3 nucleotides: TGTGCCAGCAAGAACGGGAGGTTCCAGCCCCAGCATTTT.

The V gene is TRBV11-2, the J gene TRBJ1-3; D gene unclear. Germline CDR1 reads SGHAT; CDR2 reads FQNNGV. The CDR3 runs to 12 residues. The V end lost 6 bases, the J end lost 7 bases, and 10 bases lay between the germline ends. The CDR3 reads CASRNAANTIYF. DNA for the CDR3: TGTGCCAGCAGAAACGCGGCCAACACCATATATTTT.

J is TRBJ2-3 and V is TRBV7-2; D is perhaps TRBD2 (6 bases). V was clipped by 1 base and J by 2 bases, with 13 bases between them. Germline lookup yields CDR1 SGHTA and CDR2 FQGNSA. CDR3 size: 16 residues. The CDR3 DNA is TGTGCCAGCAGCTTAGAAGGGACTCCCCACACAGATACGCAGTATTTT. Its translation is CASSLEGTPHTDTQYF. Full variable domain (remainder filled in from reference TRBV7-2 and TRBJ2-3): GAGVSQSPSNKVTEKGKDVELRCDPISGHTALYWYRQSLGQGLEFLIYFQGNSAPDKSGLPSDRFSAERTGGSVSTLTIQRTQQEDSAVYLCASSLEGTPHTDTQYFGPGTRLTVL.

The genes are TRBV10-3 and TRBJ1-3; 7 bases are a match to TRBD1. The CDR3 totals 15 residues. J was trimmed by 1 base and V by 6 bases; bases with no gene match: 6. CDR1 and CDR2 from the germline V gene are ENHRY and SYGVKD. Written as DNA, the CDR3 is TGTGCCATCAGCGATACGGGACAGTCTGGAAACACCATATATTTT. Translating gives CAISDTGQSGNTIYF.

The rearrangement joins TRBV11-3 to TRBJ1-3; TRBD1 is a possible D gene (6 bases). CDR3 length equals 16 residues. Germline-derived CDR1 and CDR2 are SGHNT and YENEEA. V lost 3 bases and J lost 2, with 14 bases in between. CDR3 loop: CASSFSTGSPGNTIYF. The DNA for the CDR3 is TGTGCCAGCAGCTTTTCTACAGGGAGTCCTGGAAACACCATATATTTT. Full variable domain (remainder filled in from reference TRBV11-3 and TRBJ1-3): EAGVVQSPRYKIIEKKQPVAFWCNPISGHNTLYWYLQNLGQGPELLIRYENEEAVDDSQLPKDRFSAERLKGVDSTLKIQPAELGDSAVYLCASSFSTGSPGNTIYFGEGSWLTVV.

The chain employs TRBV6-1 and TRBJ2-7; weak D call: TRBD2 (5 bases). The CDR3 is 15 residues long. Germline CDR1 MNHNS, CDR2 SASEGT. Trimming stripped 6 bases from V and 0 bases from J, with 15 bases between. The CDR3 loop reads CASRKGVGGSYEQYF. CDR3 DNA sequence: TGTGCCAGCAGAAAGGGTGTTGGAGGCTCCTACGAGCAGTACTTC.

CDR3: CASSQEGTGLLSYEQYF. DNA of the CDR3: TGTGCCAGCAGCCAAGAAGGGACAGGTCTACTCTCCTACGAGCAGTACTTC. The rearrangement joins TRBV4-2 to TRBJ2-7; 8 bases align to TRBD1. The CDR3 has 17 amino acids. CDR1 is LGHNA, CDR2 YNFKEQ, per germline. Trimming cost V 0 bases and J 0 bases; bases outside gene matches: 7.

The chain links TRBV3-1 (or the pseudogene TRBV3-2) to TRBJ2-4, with TRBD1 identical over 7 bases. J gave up 15 bases and V 3 bases, and 14 bases lay outside the gene matches. Germline CDR1 reads LGHDT; CDR2 reads YNNKEL (reference sequence). The CDR3 consists of 14 residues. The CDR3 DNA sequence: TGTGCCAGCAGCCAGAAGTTGGGACAGCTAACGATGTACTTC. Translation gives CASSQKLGQLTMYF.

This sequence joins TRBV3-1 (or the pseudogene TRBV3-2) and TRBJ1-4; weak D call: TRBD1 (6 bases). CDR3 size: 14 residues. Trimming removed 5 bases from V and 5 bases from J, with 12 bases in between. CDR1 LGHDT and CDR2 YNNKEL come from the germline V gene (reference sequence). The CDR3 sequence is CASSWGTLNEKLFF. The CDR3 DNA is TGTGCCAGCAGCTGGGGGACACTGAATGAAAAACTGTTTTTT.

V usage is TRBV6-2 or TRBV6-3 and J usage is TRBJ2-3; 10 bases are shared with TRBD1. The CDR3 has 14 amino acids. The V gene end was trimmed by 5 bases and the J gene end by 5 bases; junction bases not matched to a gene: 4. The germline CDR1 and CDR2 sequences are MNHEY and SVGEGT. The CDR3 DNA reads as TGTGCCAGCAGTGACAGGGGGCAAGGAGATACGCAGTATTTT. Residues: CASSDRGQGDTQYF.

The chain recombines TRBV3-1 (or the pseudogene TRBV3-2) with TRBJ2-1; 16 nucleotides match TRBD2. The CDR3 is 20 amino acids. Germline values: CDR1 LGHDT, CDR2 YNNKEL (reference sequence). The V segment lost 0 bases and the J segment 0 bases; nucleotides outside the gene matches: 5. Written as DNA, the CDR3 is TGTGCCAGCAGCCAAGAGGGACTAGCGGGAGGGCCGAGCTCCTACAATGAGCAGTTCTTC. Its translation: CASSQEGLAGGPSSYNEQFF.

This clone was recorded only once. J is TRBJ2-2 and V is TRBV18, with 9 bases matching TRBD1. Germline trimming cut 3 bases from V and 7 bases from J; bases unmatched to any gene: 6. Germline loops: CDR1 KGHSH, CDR2 LQKENI. The CDR3 spans 15 residues. The CDR3, as DNA: TGTGCCAGCTCACCTAGACAGGGGGTCTTCGGGGAGCTGTTTTTT. It translates to CASSPRQGVFGELFF.

This clone was detected once. The rearrangement links TRBV29-1 to TRBJ2-7; D perhaps matches TRBD2 (5 bases). This CDR3 is 11 amino acids long. Germline loops: CDR1 SQVTM, CDR2 ANQGSEA. V was trimmed by 2 bases and J by 7 bases, leaving 9 bases between them. The CDR3 loop reads CSVEQDWEQYF. CDR3 DNA sequence: TGCAGCGTTGAACAGGACTGGGAGCAGTACTTC.

The chain carries TRBV11-3 and TRBJ2-1; D remains ambiguous. CDR3 length: 13 residues. Trimming removed 7 bases at V and 0 bases at J, with 7 bases between. Germline assignment: CDR1 SGHNT and CDR2 YENEEA. CDR3: CASNTRSYNEQFF. The CDR3 DNA sequence: TGTGCCAGCAACACCCGCTCCTACAATGAGCAGTTCTTC.

The chain is built from TRBV4-3 and TRBJ2-7, with D perhaps matching TRBD2 (6 bases). Trimming pared 4 bases from V and 2 bases from J, leaving 15 bases between. Germline-derived CDR1 and CDR2 are LGHNA and YSLEER. This CDR3 is 15 amino acids long. The CDR3: CASSLGGSTTYEQYF. The CDR3 DNA follows: TGCGCCAGCAGCCTGGGAGGTAGCACAACCTACGAGCAGTACTTC.

The chain employs TRBV13 and TRBJ2-5, with TRBD2 matching over 9 bases. J lost 5 bases, V lost 0 bases, and 7 bases had no gene match. Germline CDR1 reads PRHDT; CDR2 reads FYEKMQ (reference sequence). This CDR3 region has 16 residues. The CDR3 here is CASSLGLGTSLETQYF. The CDR3 DNA reads as TGTGCCAGCAGCTTAGGCCTCGGGACTAGCCTGGAGACCCAGTACTTC.

V is TRBV10-3 and J is TRBJ2-1; TRBD2 matches at 8 bases. CDR1 and CDR2 from the germline V gene are ENHRY and SYGVKD. The CDR3 is 15 residues long. V was pared by 6 bases and J by 5 bases, with 9 bases of the junction left unmatched. The CDR3 is CAISLTSGGNNEQFF. The CDR3 nucleotides are TGTGCCATCAGCCTAACTAGCGGCGGTAACAATGAGCAGTTCTTC.

This clone was seen a handful of times. CDR3 sequence (DNA): TGTGCCAGCAGCTCAGGGGGGACAGGGGGGAGAGGCTACACCTTC. Its protein product is CASSSGGTGGRGYTF. The chain couples TRBV11-3 to TRBJ1-2; 11 nucleotides match TRBD1. With 4 bases clipped from V and 8 bases from J, the junction kept 9 bases outside the gene matches. This CDR3 has 15 residues. Germline V gives CDR1 SGHNT, CDR2 YENEEA.

The V gene is TRBV30, the J gene TRBJ2-7, with TRBD1 as a possible D gene (5 bases). This CDR3 is 13 amino acids long. V was pared by 2 bases and J by 5 bases, with 13 bases between. CDR1 GTSNPN and CDR2 SVGIG come from the germline V gene (reference sequence). The CDR3 reads CAWSPGFVDEQYF. The DNA for the CDR3 is TGTGCCTGGAGTCCAGGGTTTGTCGACGAGCAGTACTTC.

The gene calls are TRBV6-2 or TRBV6-3 and TRBJ1-5, with D unresolved. V lost 3 bases to trimming and J lost 0 bases, with 18 bases between them. This CDR3 is 18 amino acids long. Germline V gives CDR1 MNHEY, CDR2 SVGEGT. In nucleotides, the CDR3 is TGTGCCAGCAGTTATAAGGCAGGCTCCCCCTATAGCAATCAGCCCCAGCATTTT. This gives the protein CASSYKAGSPYSNQPQHF.

This rearrangement joins TRBV7-9 to TRBJ2-3; maybe TRBD2 (6 bases). The V gene lost 5 bases and the J gene lost 6 bases, with 21 bases spanning the gap. This CDR3 region has 16 residues. Germline lookup yields CDR1 SEHNR and CDR2 FQNEAQ (reference sequence). CDR3 sequence: CASSRTVDREWDTQYF. In DNA form, the CDR3 reads TGTGCCAGCAGCCGCACCGTAGATCGGGAGTGGGATACGCAGTATTTT. Together with reference TRBV7-9 and TRBJ2-3, the CDR3 gives the full variable domain: DTGVSQNPRHKITKRGQNVTFRCDPISEHNRLYWYRQTLGQGPEFLTYFQNEAQLEKSRLLSDRFSAERPKGSFSTLEIQRTEQGDSAMYLCASSRTVDREWDTQYFGPGTRLTVL.

The gene calls are TRBV5-6 and TRBJ2-3, with 8 bases that match TRBD2. The germline V gene has CDR1 SGHDT and CDR2 YYEEEE. V lost 3 bases and J lost 0; bases outside the gene matches: 15. This CDR3 is 19 amino acids long. CDR3 amino acids: CASSSTTSGLVTSTDTQYF. The CDR3, as DNA: TGTGCCAGCAGCTCGACCACTAGCGGCTTAGTCACTAGCACAGATACGCAGTATTTT.

CDR3 sequence: CASSAQGAQADTQYF. CDR3 DNA: TGTGCCAGCTCAGCTCAGGGGGCGCAGGCAGATACGCAGTATTTT. The chain joins TRBV18 to TRBJ2-3; 8 nucleotides match TRBD1. CDR3 length equals 15 residues. From germline, CDR1 is KGHSH and CDR2 LQKENI. The ends lost 5 bases at V and 4 bases at J; junction bases unmatched: 8.

The chain couples TRBV27 to TRBJ2-3, with 7 positions matching TRBD2. The CDR3 runs 18 residues. Germline values: CDR1 MNHEY, CDR2 SMNVEV (reference sequence). Trimming at V came to 2 bases and at J to 1 base, leaving 12 bases not matched to a gene. The CDR3 bases are TGTGCCAGCAGTTTACACCCTTTGGCTAGCGGACGCACAGATACGCAGTATTTT. This sequence encodes CASSLHPLASGRTDTQYF.

This chain uses TRBV11-3 with TRBJ2-1; 11 bases fit TRBD2. The CDR3 sequence is 15 residues long. Germline lookup yields CDR1 SGHNT and CDR2 YENEEA. Germline trimming cut 3 bases from V and 4 bases from J; bases unmatched to any gene: 2. The CDR3 DNA reads TGTGCCAGCAGCTTGACTAGCGGGAATTACAATGAGCAGTTCTTC. Protein product: CASSLTSGNYNEQFF.